This T cell receptor beta chain appears in the sequencing data of a study of blood T cell repertoires in COVID-19. Here immunoSEQ multiplex PCR was the method, and the copy in TCRdb shows in-frame clones only, minus some. Of 250,000 to 350,000 clones in the sample, less than 90% were seen once. V lost 5 bases and J 4 bases, leaving 3 bases between the germline ends. The germline CDR1 and CDR2 sequences are SEHNR and FQNEAQ (reference sequence). The CDR3 is 11 amino acids. The sequencing input was PBMCs or T cells enriched from blood (not recorded which). J is TRBJ2-1 and V is TRBV7-9, with D uncertain. The receptor was isolated from a woman in her 50s who had recovered from COVID-19. DNA for the CDR3: TGTGCCAGCAGCACATACAATGAGCAGTTCTTC. Its protein is CASSTYNEQFF.